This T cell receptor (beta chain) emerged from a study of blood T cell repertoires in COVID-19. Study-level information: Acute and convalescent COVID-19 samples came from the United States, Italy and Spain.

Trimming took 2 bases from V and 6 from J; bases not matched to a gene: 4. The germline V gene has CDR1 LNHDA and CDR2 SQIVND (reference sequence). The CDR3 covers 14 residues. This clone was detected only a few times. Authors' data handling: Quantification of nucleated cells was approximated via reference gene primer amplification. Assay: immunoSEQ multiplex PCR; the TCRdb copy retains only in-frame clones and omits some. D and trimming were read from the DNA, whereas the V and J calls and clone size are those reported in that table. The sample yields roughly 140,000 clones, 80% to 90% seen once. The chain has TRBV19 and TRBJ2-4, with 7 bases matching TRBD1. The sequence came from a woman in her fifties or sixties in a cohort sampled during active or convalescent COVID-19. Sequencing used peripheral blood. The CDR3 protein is CASSIRGPLNIQYF. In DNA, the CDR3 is TGTGCCAGTAGTATAAGGGGGCCTTTAAACATTCAGTACTTC.